The T cell receptor (beta chain) under discussion was sequenced for a study of OX40 agonist ivuxolimab in advanced cancers. Whole-study context: Averaging about 60 years in age, with a range of roughly 23 to 80, the cohort was approximately 83% male. Study-level findings and limits: Certain nonresponders likewise exhibited a low normalized T-cell clonal expansion.

No patient had autoimmune disease or received systemic immunosuppression. Clones were sequenced by immunoSEQ multiplex PCR, and TCRdb holds only the in-frame ones, with some missing. The sample yields tens of thousands of clones, roughly nine tenths seen once. Details on this clone: Its antigen is undetermined.

Looked up from germline, CDR1 is MNHEY and CDR2 is SMNVEV (reference sequence). The V segment lost 5 bases and the J segment 7 bases; nucleotides outside the gene matches: 5. The CDR3 totals 13 residues. This clonotype was obtained from an adult with an advanced solid tumor such as melanoma, head and neck, liver or kidney cancer. The genes are TRBV27 and TRBJ2-4, with 7 bases aligning to TRBD1. Specimen: CD4+ or CD8+ T cells sorted from blood, collected in a trial of the OX40 agonist ivuxolimab. CDR3 bases: TGTGCCAGCAGTCCCACAGGGGCGAACATTCAGTACTTC. As protein: CASSPTGANIQYF.